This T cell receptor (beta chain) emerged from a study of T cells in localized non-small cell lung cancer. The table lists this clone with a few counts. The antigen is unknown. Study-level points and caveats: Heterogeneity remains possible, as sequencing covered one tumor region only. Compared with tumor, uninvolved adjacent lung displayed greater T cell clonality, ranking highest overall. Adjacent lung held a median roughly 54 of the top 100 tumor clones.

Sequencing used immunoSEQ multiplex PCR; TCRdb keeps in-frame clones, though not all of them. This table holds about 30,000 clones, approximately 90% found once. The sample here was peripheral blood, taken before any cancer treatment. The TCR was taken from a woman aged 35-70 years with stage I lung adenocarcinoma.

The DNA for the CDR3 is TGTGCCAGCAGCTTTCATATGGGGAACACTGAAGCTTTCTTT. Translated: CASSFHMGNTEAFF. The chain is built from TRBV7-8 and TRBJ1-1; D is unresolved. Germline loops: CDR1 SGHVS, CDR2 FQNEAQ. The V end was cut by 3 bases, the J end by 1 base, with 9 bases between. The length of the CDR3 is 14 residues.